These 12 T cell receptor beta chains came from one sample sequenced in a study of T-cell reconstitution after alpha-beta-depleted transplantation in children. Unique molecular identifiers were incorporated when the TCRbeta library was constructed. TCRdb processed the PCR reads anew with MiXCR; each CDR3 protein has one entry. The repertoire holds approximately 93,000 distinct CDR3 sequences, with roughly 8% as singletons. The source was PBMCs from the stem cell graft donor, collected from the stem cell graft. The receptors here all came from a human donor who donated a stem cell graft to a child with congenital amegakaryocytic thrombocytopenia.

This clonotype occurred many times. The CDR3 nucleotides read TGTGCCAGCAGTTTGTCAGGGTTTGAAGCTTTCTTT. This encodes CASSLSGFEAFF. This chain links TRBV28 with TRBJ1-1, with TRBD1 as a possible D gene (5 bases). The CDR3 totals 12 residues. The V gene lost 3 bases and the J gene lost 7 bases, with 9 bases spanning the gap. Germline CDR1 and CDR2: MDHEN and SYDVKM.

V is TRBV5-1 and J is TRBJ1-2; maybe TRBD1 (5 bases). The V end lost 0 bases, the J end lost 8 bases, and 14 bases lay between the germline ends. CDR1 is SGHRS, CDR2 YFSETQ, per germline. This CDR3 has 14 residues. CDR3 coding DNA: TGCGCCAGCAGCTTGGGGGCCAGGGCGGAGGGCTACACCTTC. This encodes CASSLGARAEGYTF. Filled out from reference TRBV5-1 and TRBJ1-2, the complete variable domain reads KAGVTQTPRYLIKTRGQQVTLSCSPISGHRSVSWYQQTPGQGLQFLFEYFSETQRNKGNFPGRFSGRQFSNSRSEMNVSTLELGDSALYLCASSLGARAEGYTFGSGTRLTVV.

This clonotype was observed at least ten times. V and J are TRBV7-9 and TRBJ2-3; D might be TRBD1 (5 bases). V lost 3 bases and J 0 bases, leaving 7 bases between the germline ends. CDR3 length: 14 amino acids. Per germline, CDR1 SEHNR and CDR2 FQNEAQ (reference sequence). The CDR3 is CASSLPGSTDTQYF. The CDR3 DNA reads TGTGCCAGCAGCTTGCCAGGGAGCACAGATACGCAGTATTTT.

This clonotype has ten or more counts. The J gene is TRBJ2-5, the V gene TRBV15; 8 bases align to TRBD2. In germline, CDR1 is LNHNV, CDR2 YYDKDF (reference sequence). CDR3 length: 15 amino acids. With V trimmed by 3 bases and J by 5 bases, 8 bases remained unmatched. CDR3 sequence: CATSSRLARGETQYF. CDR3 coding DNA: TGTGCCACCAGCAGTCGACTAGCGCGGGGGGAGACCCAGTACTTC.

This clonotype occurred many times. V gene TRBV5-1 combines with J gene TRBJ2-3; tentatively, D is TRBD1 (6 bases). The CDR3 loop spans 14 amino acids. Looked up from germline, CDR1 is SGHRS and CDR2 is YFSETQ. Trimming cost V 2 bases and J 4 bases, with 11 bases left between them. CDR3 coding DNA: TGCGCCAGCAGCTTATTAGGGGGACCAGATACGCAGTATTTT. This encodes CASSLLGGPDTQYF.

The table lists this clonotype with a few counts. The rearrangement joins TRBV28 to TRBJ2-1, with D maybe TRBD1 (7 bases). Germline assignment: CDR1 MDHEN and CDR2 SYDVKM. The CDR3 consists of 16 residues. The V end was cut by 2 bases, the J end by 1 base, with 12 bases between. CDR3 sequence reads: CASSLRGTASYNEQFF. The CDR3 region has the DNA TGTGCCAGCAGTTTACGCGGGACAGCATCCTACAATGAGCAGTTCTTC.

This clonotype appeared many times. V usage is TRBV20-1 and J usage is TRBJ2-7; D call uncertain. V lost 3 bases and J 2 bases, leaving 14 bases between the germline ends. CDR1 DFQATT and CDR2 SNEGSKA come from the germline V gene (reference sequence). The CDR3 is 14 amino acids. Here the CDR3 DNA reads TGCAGTGCTAGCGGTACGTCCGATACCTACGAGCAGTACTTC. This encodes CSASGTSDTYEQYF.

This clonotype appeared many times. The chain recombines TRBV5-1 with TRBJ1-1, with unresolved D. The CDR3 is 12 residues long. V lost 4 bases to trimming and J lost 7 bases, with 11 bases between them. Germline CDR1 is SGHRS and CDR2 is YFSETQ. The CDR3 DNA follows: TGCGCCAGCAGCAATGGGCCTTTTGAAGCTTTCTTT. As protein: CASSNGPFEAFF.

This clonotype occurred a few times. The chain carries TRBV28 and TRBJ2-1; weak D call: TRBD1 (5 bases). Germline CDR1 reads MDHEN; CDR2 reads SYDVKM. V was clipped by 4 bases and J by 2 bases, with 15 bases between them. The CDR3 extends over 16 amino acids. CDR3 sequence (DNA): TGTGCCAGCAGTTCCTCGACAGTCATCACCTACAATGAGCAGTTCTTC. It is translated as CASSSSTVITYNEQFF.

The J gene is TRBJ2-3, the V gene TRBV29-1; D not resolved. This CDR3 has 12 residues. CDR1 is SQVTM and CDR2 is ANQGSEA in the germline V gene. V dropped 5 bases and J dropped 5 bases, with 11 bases sitting between them. CDR3 nucleotides: TGCAGCGTTATGCAGGAAGAAGATACGCAGTATTTT. Translated, it gives CSVMQEEDTQYF.

Ten or more counts support this clonotype. The chain is built from TRBV20-1 and TRBJ1-2; no clear D gene. Germline V gene lookup returns CDR1 DFQATT and CDR2 SNEGSKA (reference sequence). Between the trimmed V and J ends, which lost 3 bases and 4 bases, there was a span of 15 bases. This CDR3 comprises 14 residues. The CDR3 nucleotides read TGCAGTGCTAGCCTCCCCAGGCAAGCCTATGGCTACACCTTC. Amino acids: CSASLPRQAYGYTF.

This clonotype appeared many times. The chain joins TRBV20-1 to TRBJ2-1; D perhaps matches TRBD2 (7 bases). The length of the CDR3 is 15 residues. Trimming removed 0 bases from V and 8 bases from J, with 17 bases in between. Looked up from germline, CDR1 is DFQATT and CDR2 is SNEGSKA (reference sequence). CDR3 loop: CSARDPSGGWDEQFF. In nucleotides, the CDR3 is TGCAGTGCTAGAGATCCGTCGGGGGGCTGGGATGAGCAGTTCTTC.